This is a list of T cell receptor beta chains from one sample in a study of cytomegalovirus exposure and HLA in healthy donors. Some clones are missing from TCRdb's copy, which holds only in-frame ones; the method was immunoSEQ multiplex PCR. The data hold just over 150,000 clones, with approximately 84% observed a single time. Sequencing was performed on PBMCs. These receptors originate from a woman under 30 in good health and CMV-seronegative. Each CDR3 is given with its conserved first and last residue. D genes are given only for firm matches. Rows may omit the clone size; those that give it use once, few, many or a size class.

TRBJ2-4,.,TRBD2,TRBV19,TGTGCCAGTAGTCGTACTAGCGGGGTCGGCATTCAGTACTTC,CASSRTSGVGIQYF
TRBJ1-4,.,.,TRBV18,TGTGCCAGCTCAACGGACACGAATGAAAAACTGTTTTTT,CASSTDTNEKLFF
TRBJ2-7,few,.,TRBV27,TGTGCCAGCAGGCTCCGGGGGGCCGCTTCCTACGAGCAGTACTTC,CASRLRGAASYEQYF
TRBJ1-3,.,.,TRBV6-5,TGTGCCAGCACCACCCAGGGAGGGGGAAACACCATATATTTT,CASTTQGGGNTIYF
TRBJ2-2,.,.,TRBV30,TGTGCCTGGAGTGTAGGGGCCCGCGGGGAGCTGTTTTTT,CAWSVGARGELFF
TRBJ2-5,.,TRBD2,TRBV7-7,TGTGCCAGCAGCCAGGGACTAGATAAAGAGACCCAGTACTTC,CASSQGLDKETQYF
TRBJ1-3,.,.,TRBV5-6,TGTGCCAGCAGCTTGTTTGCTGGAGGGAGAAGGAACACCATATATTTT,CASSLFAGGRRNTIYF
TRBJ1-2,few,TRBD1,TRBV6-5,TGTGCCAGCAGTTACAACGGACAGGGGAGGGCAAGCTACACCTTC,CASSYNGQGRASYTF
TRBJ2-7,.,.,TRBV4-2,TGTGCCAGCAGCCAAGTCCAGGGTTCAATATCCGAGCAGTACTTC,CASSQVQGSISEQYF
TRBJ2-3,.,.,TRBV7-9,TGTGCCAGCAGCTTGCCTAGCGTCCCAGATACGCAGTATTTT,CASSLPSVPDTQYF
TRBJ2-7,.,.,TRBV10-3,TGTGCCATCAAAGAGAGCTCCTACGAGCAGTACTTC,CAIKESSYEQYF
TRBJ2-5,few,TRBD1,TRBV7-2,TGTGCCAGCAGCTTTTTGGGGGACAGGGTAGAGACCCAGTACTTC,CASSFLGDRVETQYF
TRBJ2-7,.,.,TRBV9,TGTGCCAGCAGCACGGGACAAATTACCTACGAGCAGTACTTC,CASSTGQITYEQYF
TRBJ2-7,.,.,TRBV28,TGTGCCAGCAGTTTTGTCAGGGTGGGCTCCTACGAGCAGTACTTC,CASSFVRVGSYEQYF
TRBJ2-3,.,TRBD2,TRBV7-9,TGTGCCAGCAGCTTAGGTAGCCTAGCGGGAGAACGAGATACGCAGTATTTT,CASSLGSLAGERDTQYF
TRBJ2-1,.,TRBD2,TRBV19,TGTGCCAGTAGTAATTCGGCGGGAGTGTCTGAGCAGTTCTTC,CASSNSAGVSEQFF
TRBJ1-3,.,TRBD1,TRBV28,TGTGCCAGCGGCCGACAGGGGGGCTCTGGAAACACCATATATTTT,CASGRQGGSGNTIYF
TRBJ1-1,.,.,TRBV2,TGTGCCAGCAGTCAGTATGGGGCTATGAACACTGAAGCTTTCTTT,CASSQYGAMNTEAFF
TRBJ1-5,.,.,TRBV7-2,TGTGCCAGCAGCCCCAATACCGGTCAGCCCCAGCATTTT,CASSPNTGQPQHF
TRBJ2-7,.,TRBD2,TRBV30,TGTGCCTGGAGTGGGTTAGCGGGGGGCCGGCCCTACGAGCAGTACTTC,CAWSGLAGGRPYEQYF
TRBJ2-1,few,.,TRBV7-9,TGTGCCAGCAGCTTAGGGACTCCCGCCGAGCAGTTCTTC,CASSLGTPAEQFF
TRBJ2-2,.,TRBD1,TRBV5-6,TGTGCCAGCAGCTGGGGACAGCCACTTAACACCGGGGAGCTGTTTTTT,CASSWGQPLNTGELFF
TRBJ1-2,.,.,TRBV14,TGTGCCAGCAGCCAAGGCGGGGGGTATGGCTACACCTTC,CASSQGGGYGYTF
TRBJ2-7,.,.,TRBV9,TGTGCCAGCAGCGTAGGAGGAAGTGGATACGAGCAGTACTTC,CASSVGGSGYEQYF
TRBJ1-2,.,.,TRBV11-2,TGTGCCAGCAGCTTCGACAGGCGAACCAAACATGGCTACACCTTC,CASSFDRRTKHGYTF
TRBJ2-1,.,TRBD2,TRBV7-7,TGTGCCAGCAGCTTAGGACTAGCCGGCAATGAGCAGTTCTTC,CASSLGLAGNEQFF
TRBJ2-2,.,TRBD2,TRBV13,TGTGCCAGCAGCTTATACTCCAGGGAGGGTGGGCTGTTTTTT,CASSLYSREGGLFF
TRBJ2-2,.,TRBD1,TRBV7-2,TGTGCCAGCAGCTCGAACCAAGGGGCCAGGGGGTCATTACGGGAGCTGTTTTTT,CASSSNQGARGSLRELFF
TRBJ2-1,.,.,TRBV21-1,TGTGCCAGCAGCAAAGCGGGAACGGGAGTGGGTTACAATGAGCAGTTCTTC,CASSKAGTGVGYNEQFF
TRBJ1-4,.,.,TRBV7-9,TGTGCCAGCAGCTCCCCAGTGGGGGCAGGGGAAAAACTGTTTTTT,CASSSPVGAGEKLFF
TRBJ2-7,.,.,TRBV11-2,TGTGCCAGCAGCTTCCCTGGCCCGGCAGGGCACTACGAGCAGTACTTC,CASSFPGPAGHYEQYF
TRBJ2-7,.,TRBD2,TRBV19,TGTGCCAGTAGTCTGGTAGCGGGAGACGACGAGCAGTACTTC,CASSLVAGDDEQYF
TRBJ2-1,once,TRBD1,TRBV28,TGTGCCAGCAGTTTTTATCCGGGACAGACCTTCTTC,CASSFYPGQTFF
TRBJ2-3,.,TRBD2,TRBV4-3,TGCGCCAGCCAATTTTCTCTAGCGGGGGGGACAGATACGCAGTATTTT,CASQFSLAGGTDTQYF
TRBJ2-1,.,.,TRBV30,TGTGCCTGGAGTGAACACCGACAAACCCGACGGGAGCAGTTCTTC,CAWSEHRQTRREQFF
TRBJ2-1,few,.,TRBV7-2,TGTGCCAGCAGCTTAGCGGTGGGGGGCTACAATGAGCAGTTCTTC,CASSLAVGGYNEQFF
TRBJ2-1,.,.,TRBV27,TGTGCCAGCACTAACAGGGGGGGTATCTACAATGAGCAGTTCTTC,CASTNRGGIYNEQFF
TRBJ2-6,.,.,TRBV10-2,TGCGCCAGCAGTACTGACTTATCTGGGGCCAACGTCCTGACTTTC,CASSTDLSGANVLTF
TRBJ1-5,.,TRBD1,TRBV18,TGTGCCAGCTCAAGACAGGGAGTAGGTCAGCCCCAGCATTTT,CASSRQGVGQPQHF
TRBJ2-2,few,.,TRBV4-3,TGCGCCAGCAGCCCCCCAAACGGGATGGGCGGGGAGCTGTTTTTT,CASSPPNGMGGELFF
TRBJ1-5,.,.,TRBV10-3,TGTGCCTCTGGACGCCGGGAGCGCAATCAGCCCCAGCATTTT,CASGRRERNQPQHF
TRBJ2-7,.,TRBD1,TRBV4-1,TGCGCCAGCAGCCAGCGGGACAGGGGCTACGAGCAGTACTTC,CASSQRDRGYEQYF
TRBJ2-1,.,TRBD2,TRBV5-1,TGCGCCAGCAGCGCCGGGACTAGCGGGGTGGATGAGCAGTTCTTC,CASSAGTSGVDEQFF
TRBJ1-5,.,.,TRBV28,TGTGCCAGCAGTTTAGTTCGGGCAGGGCAGGATCAGCCCCAGCATTTT,CASSLVRAGQDQPQHF
TRBJ2-1,few,TRBD2,TRBV10-1,TGCGCCAGCAGTGAGAGTAGGACTAGCGGGATCTCCTACAATGAGCAGTTCTTC,CASSESRTSGISYNEQFF
TRBJ1-2,.,TRBD1,TRBV28,TGTGCCAGCAGTCGCGAAGGGACAGGGCTTGGAGGCTACACCTTC,CASSREGTGLGGYTF
TRBJ2-6,few,.,TRBV4-3,TGCGCCAGCAGCCAAGCTACAGGGACAGGGGCCAACGTCCTGACTTTC,CASSQATGTGANVLTF
TRBJ2-2,.,.,TRBV4-3,TGCGCCAGCAGCCAATTTCAGGGGATAACGAACACCGGGGAGCTGTTTTTT,CASSQFQGITNTGELFF
TRBJ2-7,.,.,TRBV27,TGTGCCAGCAGTTTAGTTCCGGGTTCCTACGAGCAGTACTTC,CASSLVPGSYEQYF
TRBJ2-7,few,.,TRBV6-5,TGTGCCAGCAGTTACCCCGGGACAATCGGCTGGTACTTC,CASSYPGTIGWYF
TRBJ2-6,.,TRBD2,TRBV10-3,TGTGCCACCCGGGGAGGGTCCCCCCCCTCTGGGGCCAACGTCCTGACTTTC,CATRGGSPPSGANVLTF
TRBJ2-5,.,.,TRBV5-4,TGTGCCAGCAGCCGGTCGGGTTGGTCCCAGTACTTC,CASSRSGWSQYF
TRBJ2-7,.,TRBD1,TRBV7-6,TGTGCCAGCAGCTTGCAGGTGCAGGGGGCGGACGAGCAGTACTTC,CASSLQVQGADEQYF
TRBJ2-2,.,.,TRBV19,TGTGCCAGTAGTATACAGGGGAACACCGGGGAGCTGTTTTTT,CASSIQGNTGELFF
TRBJ1-2,.,.,TRBV5-8,TGTGCCAGCAGCTTGGGGCTAGCTTACTATGGCTACACCTTC,CASSLGLAYYGYTF
TRBJ2-7,.,.,TRBV28,TGTGCCAGCACGACTAGACCACGCGAAGGCTACGAGCAGTACTTC,CASTTRPREGYEQYF
TRBJ2-2,.,.,TRBV7-9,TGTGCCAGCAGCTTATCTGACACCGCGAACACTGGGGAGCTGTTTTTT,CASSLSDTANTGELFF
TRBJ1-2,.,.,TRBV27,TGTGCCAGCAGTTTAATCGGGGGTGACCTCTATGGCTACACCTTC,CASSLIGGDLYGYTF
TRBJ1-1,.,.,TRBV9,TGTGCCAGCAGCGTTAGAGGGCAGATGAACACTGAAGCTTTCTTT,CASSVRGQMNTEAFF
TRBJ2-1,.,TRBD2,TRBV5-1,TGCGCCAGCAGCTTACTAGCGGGGGAATCCTGGAATGAGCAGTTCTTC,CASSLLAGESWNEQFF